These 25 T cell receptor beta chains were all obtained from the same sample, sequenced in a study of blood T cell repertoires in COVID-19. Produced via immunoSEQ multiplex PCR; TCRdb's table is partial and in-frame only. The profile shows 300,000 to 350,000 clones, approximately 90% of them singletons. Sequenced material: peripheral blood. These receptors were taken from a woman aged 25 to 45 with COVID-19, enrolled during active disease.

The chain employs TRBV6-5 and TRBJ1-1, with 7 bases aligning to TRBD1. The CDR3 length is 13 residues. CDR1 and CDR2 from the germline V gene are MNHEY and SVGAGI. V lost 8 bases and J lost 3; bases outside the gene matches: 6. The CDR3: CASLQTGDTEAFF. CDR3 coding DNA: TGTGCCAGCCTTCAAACAGGGGACACTGAAGCTTTCTTT.

V and J are TRBV7-2 and TRBJ2-1; 8 bases map to TRBD2. The CDR3 is 15 amino acids. The trim removed 4 bases at V and 12 bases at J, leaving 14 bases unmatched. The germline V gene encodes CDR1 SGHTA and CDR2 FQGNSA. CDR3 DNA sequence: TGTGCCAGCAGCTCACTATCGGGTAGCGGGATAACGCAGTTCTTC. The encoded protein is CASSSLSGSGITQFF. Based on the CDR3 plus reference TRBV7-2 and TRBJ2-1, the full variable domain is GAGVSQSPSNKVTEKGKDVELRCDPISGHTALYWYRQSLGQGLEFLIYFQGNSAPDKSGLPSDRFSAERTGGSVSTLTIQRTQQEDSAVYLCASSSLSGSGITQFFGPGTRLTVL.

V gene TRBV5-4 combines with J gene TRBJ1-1; no clear D. V gave up 7 bases and J gave up 3 bases, with 10 bases separating them. The CDR3 covers 12 residues. Looked up from germline, CDR1 is SGHNT and CDR2 is YYREEE (reference sequence). CDR3 nucleotides: TGTGCCAGCGGGCCCTGGGACACTGAAGCTTTCTTT. Translation: CASGPWDTEAFF.

This chain links TRBV4-1 with TRBJ2-1, with D tentatively TRBD2 (6 bases). This CDR3 contains 17 residues. Per germline, CDR1 MGHRA and CDR2 YSYEKL. V lost 1 base to trimming and J lost 6 bases, with 19 bases between them. The CDR3, as DNA: TGCGCCAGCAGCCAAGTACCCCCGGGACCCGGGGGCAATGAGCAGTTCTTC. This translates into CASSQVPPGPGGNEQFF.

The rearrangement links TRBV18 to TRBJ2-1; 12 bases are shared with TRBD1. The CDR3 length is 16 residues. CDR1 and CDR2 from the germline V gene are KGHSH and LQKENI. V was clipped by 1 base and J by 9 bases; unmatched bases: 7. The CDR3 nucleotides read TGTGCCAGCTCACCACGCCCCGGGACAGGGGGCGCTGAGCAGTTCTTC. Translating it yields CASSPRPGTGGAEQFF.

The chain employs TRBV6-6 and TRBJ2-7; D is possibly TRBD1 (5 bases). There are 12 residues in the CDR3. Germline CDR1 reads MNHNY; CDR2 reads SVGAGI (reference sequence). The V gene lost 5 bases and the J gene lost 4 bases, with 9 bases spanning the gap. The CDR3 sequence: CASSPTDYEQYF. CDR3 coding DNA: TGTGCCAGCAGTCCGACAGATTACGAGCAGTACTTC.

This clone was detected once. The chain links TRBV19 to TRBJ2-7, with D uncertain. Germline loops: CDR1 LNHDA, CDR2 SQIVND (reference sequence). This CDR3 has 15 amino acids. The V gene lost 3 bases and the J gene lost 2 bases, with 14 bases spanning the gap. The CDR3 sequence is CASSIQTGPTYEQYF. The CDR3 DNA sequence: TGTGCCAGTAGTATCCAAACGGGTCCCACCTACGAGCAGTACTTC.

The chain joins TRBV4-3 to TRBJ2-2; D perhaps matches TRBD1 (5 bases). Trimming removed 3 bases from V and 0 bases from J, with 11 bases in between. Germline CDR1 LGHNA, CDR2 YSLEER. This CDR3 contains 16 residues. For the CDR3, the DNA is TGCGCCAGCAGCCAGCTAGGGGCTACGAACACCGGGGAGCTGTTTTTT. Translation gives CASSQLGATNTGELFF.

This clone was seen only a few times. The genes are TRBV28 and TRBJ1-1; D perhaps matches TRBD1 (5 bases). Germline V gene data show CDR1 as MDHEN and CDR2 as SYDVKM. Trimming pared 1 base from V and 2 bases from J, leaving 8 bases between. CDR3 length equals 14 residues. DNA for the CDR3: TGTGCCAGCAGTTTATCGGGGGGTAACACTGAAGCTTTCTTT. This gives the protein CASSLSGGNTEAFF.

The CDR3 coding sequence is TGTGCCAGCAGCAAAGATCAGGGGGCAAAGGAGACCCAGTACTTC. This codes for CASSKDQGAKETQYF. The J gene is TRBJ2-5, the V gene TRBV9; 8 nucleotides match TRBD1. Per the germline V gene, CDR1 is SGDLS and CDR2 is YYNGEE. This CDR3 region has 15 residues. V gave up 4 bases and J gave up 5 bases; unmatched junction bases: 10.

This rearrangement joins TRBV19 to TRBJ2-2; perhaps TRBD1 as D (5 bases). V dropped 6 bases and J dropped 1 base, with 9 bases sitting between them. This CDR3 has 14 amino acids. In germline, CDR1 is LNHDA, CDR2 SQIVND (reference sequence). CDR3: CASRDIMNTGELFF. The CDR3 region has the DNA TGTGCCAGTAGGGACATTATGAACACCGGGGAGCTGTTTTTT.

This chain joins TRBV9 and TRBJ1-6; no reliable D call. Trimming shortened V by 0 bases and J by 2 bases, and 9 bases separated the two germline ends. Germline CDR1 SGDLS, CDR2 YYNGEE. The CDR3 consists of 16 residues. This CDR3 is CASSVEETTYNSPLHF. CDR3 DNA sequence: TGTGCCAGCAGCGTAGAGGAAACTACCTATAATTCACCCCTCCACTTT.

The chain couples TRBV5-6 to TRBJ1-1; no clear D. With 3 bases removed from V and 0 bases from J, the gap between germline ends came to 12 bases. This CDR3 has 15 residues. Per the germline V gene, CDR1 is SGHDT and CDR2 is YYEEEE. The CDR3 is CASSSYHSMNTEAFF. The CDR3 bases are TGTGCCAGCAGCTCGTACCACAGTATGAACACTGAAGCTTTCTTT. The full variable domain, completed using reference TRBV5-6 and TRBJ1-1, is DAGVTQSPTHLIKTRGQQVTLRCSPKSGHDTVSWYQQALGQGPQFIFQYYEEEERQRGNFPDRFSGHQFPNYSSELNVNALLLGDSALYLCASSSYHSMNTEAFFGQGTRLTVV.

The chain links TRBV5-1 to TRBJ2-5; TRBD1 matches 9 bases. The CDR3 runs 15 residues. V lost 4 bases, J lost 4 bases, and 8 bases stayed unmatched. CDR1 is SGHRS, CDR2 YFSETQ, per germline. This CDR3 reads CASSPGTGIRETQYF. CDR3 in DNA: TGCGCCAGCAGCCCCGGGACAGGGATTCGAGAGACCCAGTACTTC. Variable domain in full (rest from reference TRBV5-1 and TRBJ2-5): KAGVTQTPRYLIKTRGQQVTLSCSPISGHRSVSWYQQTPGQGLQFLFEYFSETQRNKGNFPGRFSGRQFSNSRSEMNVSTLELGDSALYLCASSPGTGIRETQYFGPGTRLLVL.

CDR3 coding DNA: TGCGCCAGCAGTGATAGGGACAGGGGGCCCTACTACGAGCAGTACTTC. The encoded protein is CASSDRDRGPYYEQYF. V usage is TRBV10-2 and J usage is TRBJ2-7; TRBD1 aligns across 12 bases. Germline values: CDR1 WSHSY, CDR2 SAAADI. This CDR3 contains 16 residues. V lost 3 bases and J lost 3; bases outside the gene matches: 6.

The chain uses TRBV12-3 or TRBV12-4 and TRBJ2-2, with D unresolved. The germline V and J ends were trimmed by 6 bases and 4 bases, with 9 bases remaining between them. The CDR3 extends over 13 amino acids. The chain's CDR3 is CASRISGTGELFF. The CDR3, as DNA: TGTGCCAGCAGGATTTCGGGCACCGGGGAGCTGTTTTTT.

The chain joins TRBV24-1 to TRBJ2-1, with 12 positions matching TRBD2. V trimming: 2 bases; J trimming: 3 bases; junction bases outside the gene matches: 13. The CDR3 extends over 20 amino acids. Germline CDR1 KGHDR, CDR2 SFDVKD. The CDR3 DNA reads TGTGCCACCAGTGATTCCCGGGGAAAGACTAGCGGGAGTTTCTACAATGAGCAGTTCTTC. Amino acids: CATSDSRGKTSGSFYNEQFF.

The genes are TRBV7-9 and TRBJ1-6, with no clear D. Between the trimmed V and J ends, which lost 5 bases and 6 bases, there was a span of 8 bases. Germline V gene sequence: CDR1 SEHNR, CDR2 FQNEAQ (reference sequence). CDR3 length: 13 residues. The CDR3 loop is CASSLAGNSPLHF. DNA of the CDR3: TGTGCCAGCAGCCTCGCGGGTAATTCACCCCTCCACTTT. Full variable domain (remainder filled in from reference TRBV7-9 and TRBJ1-6): DTGVSQNPRHKITKRGQNVTFRCDPISEHNRLYWYRQTLGQGPEFLTYFQNEAQLEKSRLLSDRFSAERPKGSFSTLEIQRTEQGDSAMYLCASSLAGNSPLHFGNGTRLTVT.

V gene TRBV6-5 combines with J gene TRBJ1-5, with D tentatively TRBD1 (6 bases). This CDR3 comprises 14 residues. The germline gives CDR1 MNHEY, CDR2 SVGAGI. V lost 4 bases and J 1 base, leaving 8 bases between the germline ends. CDR3 sequence: CASSSDRSNQPQHF. CDR3 DNA sequence: TGTGCCAGCAGTTCGGACAGAAGCAATCAGCCCCAGCATTTT.

V gene TRBV4-3 combines with J gene TRBJ1-1; the match to TRBD1 covers 10 bases. CDR3 size: 16 residues. J gave up 11 bases and V 6 bases, and 18 bases lay outside the gene matches. The germline V gene has CDR1 LGHNA and CDR2 YSLEER. CDR3 DNA: TGCGCCAGCAGTTTCCCCCCCCCGGGACAGGGGTTATTGGCTTTCTTT. Its translation: CASSFPPPGQGLLAFF.

The CDR3 bases are TGTGCCAGCAGAGTAGGGACAGGGAGGACCTACGAGCAGTACTTC. Protein sequence: CASRVGTGRTYEQYF. V usage is TRBV2 and J usage is TRBJ2-7, with 9 bases identical to TRBD1. Germline V CDR1 and CDR2: SNHLY, FYNNEI. The junction had 8 bases not matched to a gene; V was cut back by 6 bases and J by 2 bases. This CDR3 comprises 15 residues.

The chain uses TRBV6-1 and TRBJ1-2; D not certain. The CDR3 has 14 amino acids. Germline assignment: CDR1 MNHNS and CDR2 SASEGT. Trimming took off 0 bases at V and 5 bases at J, with 10 bases between the two ends. For the CDR3, the DNA is TGTGCCAGCAGTGAAGCGCGGGCCGCTTATGGCTACACCTTC. This sequence encodes CASSEARAAYGYTF.

The chain couples TRBV27 to TRBJ1-1, with D possibly TRBD1 on 5 matching bases. The CDR3 contains 15 residues. In germline, CDR1 is MNHEY, CDR2 SMNVEV (reference sequence). V shed 5 bases and J shed 1 base, with 14 bases lying between them. CDR3: CASSRDSSTNTEAFF. CDR3 nucleotides: TGTGCCAGCAGTCGGGACTCCTCGACGAACACTGAAGCTTTCTTT.

The chain joins TRBV11-2 to TRBJ2-7, with 9 bases that match TRBD1. From germline, CDR1 is SGHAT and CDR2 FQNNGV. The CDR3 runs 14 residues. Trimming cost V 4 bases and J 3 bases; bases outside gene matches: 4. CDR3 sequence: CASSWGTGNYEQYF. The CDR3 region has the DNA TGTGCCAGCAGCTGGGGGACAGGGAACTACGAGCAGTACTTC. The entire variable domain, with the rest obtained from reference TRBV11-2 and TRBJ2-7, is as follows: EAGVAQSPRYKIIEKRQSVAFWCNPISGHATLYWYQQILGQGPKLLIQFQNNGVVDDSQLPKDRFSAERLKGVDSTLKIQPAKLEDSAVYLCASSWGTGNYEQYFGPGTRLTVT.

The V gene is TRBV30, the J gene TRBJ2-1; D unclear. Germline CDR1 is GTSNPN and CDR2 is SVGIG (reference sequence). Between the trimmed V and J ends, which lost 4 bases and 0 bases, there was a span of 7 bases. This CDR3 comprises 13 residues. For the CDR3, the DNA is TGTGCCTGGATGCTGAGCTCCTACAATGAGCAGTTCTTC. It translates to CAWMLSSYNEQFF.